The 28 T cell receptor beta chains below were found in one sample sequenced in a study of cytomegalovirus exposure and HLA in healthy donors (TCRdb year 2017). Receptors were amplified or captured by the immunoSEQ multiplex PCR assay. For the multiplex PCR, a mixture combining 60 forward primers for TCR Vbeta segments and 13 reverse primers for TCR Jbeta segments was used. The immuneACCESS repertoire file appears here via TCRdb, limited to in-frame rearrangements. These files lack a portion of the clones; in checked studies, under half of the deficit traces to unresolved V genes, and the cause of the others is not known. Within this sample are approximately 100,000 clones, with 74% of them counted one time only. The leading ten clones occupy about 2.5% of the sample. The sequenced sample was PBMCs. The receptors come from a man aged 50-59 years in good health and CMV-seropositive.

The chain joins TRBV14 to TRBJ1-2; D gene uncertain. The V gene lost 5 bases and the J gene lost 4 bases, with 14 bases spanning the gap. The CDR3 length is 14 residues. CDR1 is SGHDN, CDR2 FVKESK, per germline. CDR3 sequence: CASSATWGGYGYTF. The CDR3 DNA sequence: TGTGCCAGCAGCGCAACTTGGGGAGGCTATGGCTACACCTTC.

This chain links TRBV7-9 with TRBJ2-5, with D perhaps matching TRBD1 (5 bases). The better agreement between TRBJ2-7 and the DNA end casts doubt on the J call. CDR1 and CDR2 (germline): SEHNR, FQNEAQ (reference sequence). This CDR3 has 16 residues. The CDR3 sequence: CASSCQDIPRAYEQYF. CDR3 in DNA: TGTGCCAGCAGCTGCCAGGACATCCCTCGAGCCTACGAGCAGTACTTC.

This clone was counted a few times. The chain's CDR3 is CASSLAGNTEAFF. The CDR3 DNA is TGTGCCAGCAGCTTAGCGGGGAACACTGAAGCTTTCTTT. The V call is TRBV13, the J call TRBJ1-1; unclear D gene. Trimming pared 1 base from V and 1 base from J, leaving 4 bases between. The CDR3 consists of 13 residues. The germline V gene encodes CDR1 PRHDT and CDR2 FYEKMQ (reference sequence).

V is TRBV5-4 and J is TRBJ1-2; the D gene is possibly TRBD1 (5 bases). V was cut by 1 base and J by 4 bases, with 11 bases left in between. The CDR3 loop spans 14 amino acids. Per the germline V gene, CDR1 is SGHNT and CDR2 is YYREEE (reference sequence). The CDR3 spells CASSLSGGVYGYTF. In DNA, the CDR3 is TGTGCCAGCAGCTTGTCCGGGGGGGTCTATGGCTACACCTTC.

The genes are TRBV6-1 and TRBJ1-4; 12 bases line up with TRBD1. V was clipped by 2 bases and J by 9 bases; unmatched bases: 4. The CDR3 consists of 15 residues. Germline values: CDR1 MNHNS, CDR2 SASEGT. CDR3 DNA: TGTGCCAGCAGTGAATACGGGACAGGGGGCCAAAAACTGTTTTTT. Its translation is CASSEYGTGGQKLFF.

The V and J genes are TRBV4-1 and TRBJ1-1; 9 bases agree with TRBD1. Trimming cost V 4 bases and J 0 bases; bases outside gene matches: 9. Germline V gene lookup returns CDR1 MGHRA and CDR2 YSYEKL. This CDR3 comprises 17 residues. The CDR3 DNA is TGCGCCAGCAGCCTCCGAATGGGGACAGGGATGAACACTGAAGCTTTCTTT. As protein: CASSLRMGTGMNTEAFF.

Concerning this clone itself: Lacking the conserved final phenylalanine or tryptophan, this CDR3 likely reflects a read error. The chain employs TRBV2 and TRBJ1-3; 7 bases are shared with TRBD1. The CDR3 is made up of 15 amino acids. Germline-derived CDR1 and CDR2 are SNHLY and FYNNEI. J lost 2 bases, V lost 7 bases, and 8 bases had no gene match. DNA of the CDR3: TGTGCCAGCATTTCTGGCAGGGGGACTGGAAACACCATATATCTT. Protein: CASISGRGTGNTIYL.

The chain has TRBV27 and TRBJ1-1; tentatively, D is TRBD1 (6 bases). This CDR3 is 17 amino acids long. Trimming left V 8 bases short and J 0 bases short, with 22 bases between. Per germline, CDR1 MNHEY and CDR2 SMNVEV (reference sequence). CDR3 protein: CASSRGPSGGLNTEAFF. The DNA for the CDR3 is TGTGCCAGCTCCAGGGGTCCCTCTGGGGGTCTGAACACTGAAGCTTTCTTT.

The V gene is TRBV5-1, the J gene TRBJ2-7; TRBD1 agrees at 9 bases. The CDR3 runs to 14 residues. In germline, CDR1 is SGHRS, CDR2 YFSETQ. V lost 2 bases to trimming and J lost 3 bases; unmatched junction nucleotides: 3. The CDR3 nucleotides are TGCGCCAGCAGCTTACAGGACAGGGGCTACGAGCAGTACTTC. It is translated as CASSLQDRGYEQYF.

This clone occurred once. As DNA, the CDR3 is TGTGCCAGCAGCCGAGAGGGACTAGCTATAATATACAATGAGCAGTTCTTC. This gives the protein CASSREGLAIIYNEQFF. The rearrangement links TRBV2 to TRBJ2-1; 9 nucleotides align to TRBD2. Germline loops: CDR1 SNHLY, CDR2 FYNNEI. The CDR3 runs 17 residues. Trimming at V came to 6 bases and at J to 4 bases, leaving 13 bases not matched to a gene. The variable domain in full, completed from reference TRBV2 and TRBJ2-1, reads EPEVTQTPSHQVTQMGQEVILRCVPISNHLYFYWYRQILGQKVEFLVSFYNNEISEKSEIFDDQFSVERPDGSNFTLKIRSTKLEDSAMYFCASSREGLAIIYNEQFFGPGTRLTVL.

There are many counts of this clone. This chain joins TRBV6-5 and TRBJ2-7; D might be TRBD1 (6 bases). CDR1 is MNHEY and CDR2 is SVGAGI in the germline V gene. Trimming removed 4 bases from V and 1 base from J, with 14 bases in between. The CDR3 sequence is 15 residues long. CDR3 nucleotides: TGTGCCAGCAGTTCACGACAGGCGTCATCCTACGAGCAGTACTTC. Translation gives CASSSRQASSYEQYF.

The chain's CDR3 is CASSSRRGSEETQYF. In DNA form, the CDR3 reads TGTGCCAGCAGCTCCCGGAGAGGAAGCGAGGAGACCCAGTACTTC. V is TRBV7-7 and J is TRBJ2-5; unclear D gene. The V and J ends lost 4 bases and 5 bases respectively, with 17 bases between them. Germline V gene data show CDR1 as SSHAT and CDR2 as FNYEAQ (reference sequence). The CDR3 has 15 residues.

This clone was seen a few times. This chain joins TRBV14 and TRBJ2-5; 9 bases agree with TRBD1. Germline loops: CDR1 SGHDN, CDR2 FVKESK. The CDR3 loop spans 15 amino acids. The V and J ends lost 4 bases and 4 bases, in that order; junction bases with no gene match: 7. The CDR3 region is CASSPHRGHRETQYF. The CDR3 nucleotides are TGTGCCAGCAGCCCCCACAGGGGGCATCGAGAGACCCAGTACTTC. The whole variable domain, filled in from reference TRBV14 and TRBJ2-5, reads EAGVTQFPSHSVIEKGQTVTLRCDPISGHDNLYWYRRVMGKEIKFLLHFVKESKQDESGMPNNRFLAERTGGTYSTLKVQPAELEDSGVYFCASSPHRGHRETQYFGPGTRLLVL.

This chain's CDR3 is CASSARVTYEQYF. Here the CDR3 DNA reads TGTGCCAGCAGTGCCAGGGTAACCTACGAGCAGTACTTC. The rearrangement links TRBV25-1 to TRBJ2-7; tentatively, D is TRBD1 (5 bases). Germline lookup yields CDR1 MGHDK and CDR2 SYGVNS. Between the trimmed V and J ends, which lost 4 bases and 2 bases, there was a span of 9 bases. CDR3 length equals 13 residues.

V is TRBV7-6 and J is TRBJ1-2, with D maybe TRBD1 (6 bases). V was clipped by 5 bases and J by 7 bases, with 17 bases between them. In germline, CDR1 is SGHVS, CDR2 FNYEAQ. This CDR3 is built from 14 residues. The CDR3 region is CASSAYTGSSGYTF. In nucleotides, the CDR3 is TGTGCCAGCAGCGCCTATACAGGGAGCAGTGGCTACACCTTC. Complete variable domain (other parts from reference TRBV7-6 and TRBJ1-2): GAGVSQSPRYKVTKRGQDVALRCDPISGHVSLYWYRQALGQGPEFLTYFNYEAQQDKSGLPNDRFSAERPEGSISTLTIQRTEQRDSAMYRCASSAYTGSSGYTFGSGTRLTVV.

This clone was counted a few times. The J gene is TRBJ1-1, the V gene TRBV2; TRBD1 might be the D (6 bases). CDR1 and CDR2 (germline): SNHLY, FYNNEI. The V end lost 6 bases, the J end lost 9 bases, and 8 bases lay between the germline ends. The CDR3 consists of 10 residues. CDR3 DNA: TGTGCCAGCAGATGGGACAAAGCTTTCTTT. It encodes CASRWDKAFF.

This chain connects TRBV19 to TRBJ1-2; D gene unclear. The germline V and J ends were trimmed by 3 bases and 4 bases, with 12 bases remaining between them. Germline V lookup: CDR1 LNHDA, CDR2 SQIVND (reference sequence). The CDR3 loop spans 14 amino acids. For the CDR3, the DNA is TGTGCCAGTAGTATGGGAGGGAATGGCTATGGCTACACCTTC. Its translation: CASSMGGNGYGYTF. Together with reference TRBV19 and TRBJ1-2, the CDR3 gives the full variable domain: DGGITQSPKYLFRKEGQNVTLSCEQNLNHDAMYWYRQDPGQGLRLIYYSQIVNDFQKGDIAEGYSVSREKKESFPLTVTSAQKNPTAFYLCASSMGGNGYGYTFGSGTRLTVV.

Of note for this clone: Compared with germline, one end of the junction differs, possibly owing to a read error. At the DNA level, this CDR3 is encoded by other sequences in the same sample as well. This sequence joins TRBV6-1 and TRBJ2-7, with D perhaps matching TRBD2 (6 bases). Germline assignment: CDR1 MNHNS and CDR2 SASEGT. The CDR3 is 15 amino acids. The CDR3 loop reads CASSGIDKADYEQYF. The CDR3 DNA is TGTGCCAGCAGCGGGATTGATAAAGCGGACTACGAACAGTACTTC.

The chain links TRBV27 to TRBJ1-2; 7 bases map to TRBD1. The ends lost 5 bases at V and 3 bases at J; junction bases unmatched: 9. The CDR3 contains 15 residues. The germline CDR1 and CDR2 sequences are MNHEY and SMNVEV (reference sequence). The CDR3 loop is CASSPWTGRDYGYTF. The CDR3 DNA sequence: TGTGCCAGCAGTCCGTGGACAGGCCGGGACTATGGCTACACCTTC.

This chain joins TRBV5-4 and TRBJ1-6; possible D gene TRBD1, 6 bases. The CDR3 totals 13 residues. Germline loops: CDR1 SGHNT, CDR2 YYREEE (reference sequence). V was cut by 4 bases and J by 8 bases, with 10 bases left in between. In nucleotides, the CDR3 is TGTGCCAGCAGCACGGACAGTGATTCACCCCTCCACTTT. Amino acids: CASSTDSDSPLHF.

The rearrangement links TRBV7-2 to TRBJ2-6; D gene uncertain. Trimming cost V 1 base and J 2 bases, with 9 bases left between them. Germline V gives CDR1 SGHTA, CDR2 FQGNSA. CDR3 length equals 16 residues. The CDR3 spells CASSLDRVAGANVLTF. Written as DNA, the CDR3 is TGTGCCAGCAGCTTAGACCGGGTAGCTGGGGCCAACGTCCTGACTTTC.

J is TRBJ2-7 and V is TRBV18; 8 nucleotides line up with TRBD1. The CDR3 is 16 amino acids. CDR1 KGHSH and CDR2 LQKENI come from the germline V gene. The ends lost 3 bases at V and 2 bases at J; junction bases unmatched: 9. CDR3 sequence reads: CASSPGQGQRTYEQYF. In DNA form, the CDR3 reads TGTGCCAGCTCACCCGGACAGGGACAAAGGACCTACGAGCAGTACTTC.

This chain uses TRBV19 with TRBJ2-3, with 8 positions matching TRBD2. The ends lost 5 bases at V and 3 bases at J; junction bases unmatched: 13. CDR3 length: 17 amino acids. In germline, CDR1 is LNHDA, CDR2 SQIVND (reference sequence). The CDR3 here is CASSPAWAGGGTDTQYF. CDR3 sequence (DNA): TGTGCCAGTAGTCCCGCCTGGGCGGGAGGAGGGACAGATACGCAGTATTTT.

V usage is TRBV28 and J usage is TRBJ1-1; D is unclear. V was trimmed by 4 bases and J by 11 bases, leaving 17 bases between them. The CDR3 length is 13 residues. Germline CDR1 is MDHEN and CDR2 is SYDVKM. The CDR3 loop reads CASSSLIRDTAFF. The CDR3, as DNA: TGTGCCAGCAGTTCCCTAATCCGAGACACCGCTTTCTTT.

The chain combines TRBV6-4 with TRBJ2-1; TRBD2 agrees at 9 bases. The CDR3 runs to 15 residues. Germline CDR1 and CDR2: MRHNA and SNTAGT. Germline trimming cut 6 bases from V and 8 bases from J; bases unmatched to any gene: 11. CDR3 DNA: TGTGCCAGCAGAGGGGAAGGTAGCGGGAGCCATGAGCAGTTCTTC. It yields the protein CASRGEGSGSHEQFF.

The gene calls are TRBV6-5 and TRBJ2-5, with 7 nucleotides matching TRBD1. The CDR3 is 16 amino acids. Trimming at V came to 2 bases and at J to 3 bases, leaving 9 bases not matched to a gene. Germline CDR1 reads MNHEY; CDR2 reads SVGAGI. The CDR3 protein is CASSYMTGQGEETQYF. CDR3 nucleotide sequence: TGTGCCAGCAGTTACATGACGGGGCAGGGGGAAGAGACCCAGTACTTC.

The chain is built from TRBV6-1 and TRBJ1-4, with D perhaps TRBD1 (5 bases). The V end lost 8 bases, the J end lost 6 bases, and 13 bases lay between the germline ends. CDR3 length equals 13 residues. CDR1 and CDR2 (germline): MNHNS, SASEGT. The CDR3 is CASSRTRDEKLFF. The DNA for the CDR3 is TGTGCCAGCTCCCGGACACGGGATGAAAAACTGTTTTTT.

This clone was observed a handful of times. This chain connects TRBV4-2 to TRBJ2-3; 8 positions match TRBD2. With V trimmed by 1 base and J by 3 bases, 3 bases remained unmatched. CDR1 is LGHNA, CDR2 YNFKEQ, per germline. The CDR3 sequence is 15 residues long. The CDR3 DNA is TGTGCCAGCAGCCAAGGGGTAGCGGGAACAGATACGCAGTATTTT. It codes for CASSQGVAGTDTQYF.